This T cell receptor (beta chain) is from a study of cytomegalovirus exposure and HLA in healthy donors. Study-wide points: A later analysis linked a missense DCLRE1C variant to TCR beta V- and J-gene trimming. In most subjects, TCR beta sequences reportedly gave accurate predictions of HLA-A and HLA-B alleles. Reportedly, diagnosis of cytomegalovirus status by the classifier showed high specificity and sensitivity. Owing to their indistinguishability, certain V segments, notably TRBV6-2 and TRBV6-3, were excluded.

This CDR3 contains 15 residues. The germline V gene has CDR1 MGHDK and CDR2 SYGVNS. V lost 4 bases to trimming and J lost 7 bases; unmatched junction nucleotides: 8. This clone was detected a few times. Its antigen is undetermined. The PCR had 60 Vbeta and 13 Jbeta primers. Measured with immunoSEQ multiplex PCR; TCRdb has only the in-frame clones, and not every one. The sample gives roughly 100,000 clones, 60% to 85% of which show up once; approximately 3.8% is in the top ten. The source material was PBMCs. J is TRBJ2-2 and V is TRBV25-1; TRBD2 agrees at 8 bases. This TCR was sampled from a man aged 45-65 years in good health and CMV-seropositive. Here the CDR3 reads CASSGEAGDIGELFF. DNA for the CDR3: TGTGCCAGCAGTGGCGAAGCGGGAGATATCGGGGAGCTGTTTTTT.